The source of this TCR beta chain is a study of shared clonotypes between healthy human individuals. Whole-study results and caveats: Shared across a handful of donors were roughly 5% of the naive CD4 clonotypes. When compared with the clonotypes that were shared by all four sorted-subset donors, the non-shared clonotypes turned out to have lower generation probabilities.

On this clone: Its antigen is currently unknown.

In germline, CDR1 is GTSNPN, CDR2 SVGIG (reference sequence). V shed 3 bases and J 7 bases; nucleotides not matched to a gene: 4. CDR3 length: 14 residues. Libraries were prepared by immunoSEQ multiplex PCR; TCRdb keeps only in-frame clonotypes and omits some of them. The sample has 2 million to 2.5 million clones; 85% to 95% are singletons. This chain uses TRBV30 with TRBJ2-1; TRBD2 aligns across 12 bases. The receptor's source is a man between 18 and 35 years old in good health. Some clones in this sample may be carry-over from other donors' samples. Material for sequencing was naive CD4+ T cells from PBMCs. Subset specified: CD45RA+ positively selected. The CDR3 region is CAWSGTSGRNEQFF. The CDR3 DNA is TGTGCCTGGAGCGGCACTAGCGGGAGGAATGAGCAGTTCTTC.